This TCR beta chain was identified in a study of T cells in Graves' hyperthyroidism and ophthalmopathy. Exclusion criteria comprised uncontrolled infection, other autoimmune disease, pregnancy or lactation. Amplification yielded TCR beta CDR3 regions, with RNA transcripts as the source. The primer set for the first-round RT-PCR of the TCR CDR3 was HTBI. TCRdb re-called the multiplex PCR reads with MiXCR, one entry per CDR3 protein. The table records some 350,000 distinct CDR3 sequences, approximately 14% of them present only once. Trimming pared 5 bases from V and 5 bases from J, leaving 19 bases between. The germline V gene has CDR1 DFQATT and CDR2 SNEGSKA (reference sequence). CDR3 length: 15 amino acids. This clonotype was seen at least ten times.

The sequence was obtained from a middle-aged woman with Graves' ophthalmopathy. Sequencing input: blood. The gene calls are TRBV20-1 and TRBJ2-1; D might be TRBD1 or TRBD2, each matching 6 bases. Written as DNA, the CDR3 is TGCAGTGCTGCCCATGGGGGGCTGAGAGACAATGAGCAGTTCTTC. Translation: CSAAHGGLRDNEQFF.